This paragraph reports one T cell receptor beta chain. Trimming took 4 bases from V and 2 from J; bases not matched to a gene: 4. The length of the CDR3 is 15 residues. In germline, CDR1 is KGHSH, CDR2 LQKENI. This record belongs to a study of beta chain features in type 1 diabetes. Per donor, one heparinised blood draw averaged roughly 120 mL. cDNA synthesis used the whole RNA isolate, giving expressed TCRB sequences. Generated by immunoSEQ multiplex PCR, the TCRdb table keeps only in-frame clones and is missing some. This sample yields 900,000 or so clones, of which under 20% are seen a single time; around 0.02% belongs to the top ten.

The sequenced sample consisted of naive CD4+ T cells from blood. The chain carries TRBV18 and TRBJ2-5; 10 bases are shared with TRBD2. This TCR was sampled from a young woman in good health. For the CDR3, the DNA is TGTGCCAGCTCACGACTGACTAGCGGGCAAGAGACCCAGTACTTC. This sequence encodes CASSRLTSGQETQYF. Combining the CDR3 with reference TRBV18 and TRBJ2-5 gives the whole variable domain NAGVMQNPRHLVRRRGQEARLRCSPMKGHSHVYWYRQLPEEGLKFMVYLQKENIIDESGMPKERFSAEFPKEGPSILRIQQVVRGDSAAYFCASSRLTSGQETQYFGPGTRLLVL.